The 23 T cell receptor beta chains listed next were all sequenced from one sample in a study of CD8+CD57+ T cells in acquired aplastic anemia. TCR beta VDJ and CDR3 profiling used genomic DNA as template. TCRdb fed the reads into MiXCR, producing one record per CDR3 protein. The sample carries around 200,000 distinct CDR3 sequences, roughly 57% recorded once. Sequences were obtained from sorted CD4+, CD8+, or CD8+CD57+ T cells (not recorded which) from PBMCs. These receptor sequences come from a human donor in good health.

The V call is TRBV24-1, the J call TRBJ2-2, with 10 bases aligning to TRBD2. This CDR3 has 18 amino acids. CDR1 KGHDR and CDR2 SFDVKD come from the germline V gene. Trimming removed 3 bases from V and 4 bases from J; junction bases left unmatched: 10. The CDR3 DNA reads as TGTGCCACCAGTGATCCCTTAGCGGGGGGCCCTCCCACCGGGGAGCTGTTTTTT. Its protein is CATSDPLAGGPPTGELFF.

This sequence joins TRBV10-3 and TRBJ1-1; 9 bases align to TRBD1. Germline-derived CDR1 and CDR2 are ENHRY and SYGVKD. J lost 5 bases, V lost 4 bases, and 2 bases had no gene match. CDR3 length: 13 amino acids. The CDR3 loop reads CAISVDRGTEAFF. DNA of the CDR3: TGTGCCATCAGTGTAGACAGGGGGACTGAAGCTTTCTTT.

The chain links TRBV19 to TRBJ1-3; D is uncertain. CDR1 is LNHDA, CDR2 SQIVND, per germline (reference sequence). The CDR3 consists of 16 residues. V dropped 7 bases and J dropped 0 bases, with 16 bases sitting between them. In DNA, the CDR3 is TGTGCCAGTATCGGGGTCCGAGGAAGCTCTGGAAACACCATATATTTT. Its protein is CASIGVRGSSGNTIYF. Full variable domain (rest looked up from reference TRBV19 and TRBJ1-3): DGGITQSPKYLFRKEGQNVTLSCEQNLNHDAMYWYRQDPGQGLRLIYYSQIVNDFQKGDIAEGYSVSREKKESFPLTVTSAQKNPTAFYLCASIGVRGSSGNTIYFGEGSWLTVV.

The chain links TRBV19 to TRBJ2-7; TRBD1 might be the D (6 bases). The germline V and J ends were trimmed by 4 bases and 0 bases, with 16 bases remaining between them. Germline V gives CDR1 LNHDA, CDR2 SQIVND (reference sequence). The CDR3 consists of 16 residues. The CDR3 nucleotides are TGTGCCAGTAGTAGAGTGCCAGGGGCAAGCTCCTACGAGCAGTACTTC. Encoded protein: CASSRVPGASSYEQYF.

This clonotype showed up many times. The chain is built from TRBV6-1 and TRBJ2-3; no definite D call. With 3 bases removed from V and 5 bases from J, the gap between germline ends came to 9 bases. Germline CDR1 and CDR2: MNHNS and SASEGT. This CDR3 spans 13 amino acids. Written as DNA, the CDR3 is TGTGCCAGCAGTGACGTGGATAGAGATACGCAGTATTTT. It encodes CASSDVDRDTQYF.

This clonotype appeared a single time. This chain connects TRBV20-1 to TRBJ1-2, with D perhaps matching TRBD1 (6 bases). Trimming left V 1 base short and J 2 bases short, with 11 bases between. Per the germline V gene, CDR1 is DFQATT and CDR2 is SNEGSKA (reference sequence). This CDR3 contains 14 residues. The CDR3 nucleotides read TGCAGTGCTAGAGTAGGGGGGCCCAACTATGGCTACACCTTC. Translated, it gives CSARVGGPNYGYTF.

V gene TRBV15 combines with J gene TRBJ1-2; D possibly corresponds to TRBD1 (6 bases). CDR1 and CDR2 from the germline V gene are LNHNV and YYDKDF (reference sequence). The CDR3 sequence is 13 residues long. Trimming left V 3 bases short and J 4 bases short, with 9 bases between. CDR3 bases: TGTGCCACCAGCAGCCGACAGGTCTATGGCTACACCTTC. Translation gives CATSSRQVYGYTF. Looking up the rest from reference TRBV15 and TRBJ1-2 gives the full variable domain: DAMVIQNPRYQVTQFGKPVTLSCSQTLNHNVMYWYQQKSSQAPKLLFHYYDKDFNNEADTPDNFQSRRPNTSFCFLDIRSPGLGDTAMYLCATSSRQVYGYTFGSGTRLTVV.

This clonotype was recorded many times. The chain employs TRBV27 and TRBJ2-7, with TRBD1 identical over 7 bases. The V and J ends lost 10 bases and 0 bases, in that order; junction bases with no gene match: 9. Germline V CDR1 and CDR2: MNHEY, SMNVEV (reference sequence). The CDR3 length is 14 residues. The CDR3 region is CATRGQSSSYEQYF. CDR3 sequence (DNA): TGTGCCACCAGGGGACAGTCAAGCTCCTACGAGCAGTACTTC.

This clonotype turned up a few times. V and J are TRBV12-3 or TRBV12-4 and TRBJ1-1; the D is unclear. CDR3 size: 12 residues. Trimming stripped 5 bases from V and 2 bases from J, with 6 bases between. The CDR3 DNA sequence: TGTGCCAGCAGTAGCGCTAACACTGAAGCTTTCTTT. Translated, it gives CASSSANTEAFF.

The genes are TRBV20-1 and TRBJ2-1, with 15 bases that match TRBD2. V was clipped by 7 bases and J by 4 bases; unmatched bases: 11. CDR1 and CDR2 from the germline V gene are DFQATT and SNEGSKA (reference sequence). The CDR3 covers 17 residues. CDR3 DNA sequence: TGCAGTGGCGTCGGGTTCGGGACTAGCGGGGGGTACAATGAGCAGTTCTTC. This codes for CSGVGFGTSGGYNEQFF.

This clonotype has at least ten counts. This rearrangement joins TRBV2 to TRBJ2-2; TRBD1 matches 9 bases. Per the germline V gene, CDR1 is SNHLY and CDR2 is FYNNEI. V dropped 7 bases and J dropped 6; count of bases not matched to a gene: 15. The length of the CDR3 is 17 residues. In DNA form, the CDR3 reads TGTGCCAGCACCGGGCACTCTACAGGGGGCGCCGCCGGGGAGCTGTTTTTT. It yields the protein CASTGHSTGGAAGELFF.

The J gene is TRBJ2-7, the V gene TRBV19; D uncertain. Germline V CDR1 and CDR2: LNHDA, SQIVND (reference sequence). Trimming left V 1 base short and J 2 bases short, with 9 bases between. The CDR3 runs to 14 residues. CDR3 residues: CASSIGVGTYEQYF. The CDR3 nucleotides read TGTGCCAGTAGTATAGGTGTCGGAACCTACGAGCAGTACTTC.

CDR3 protein: CASSFGISGGAGDTQYF. The CDR3 nucleotides are TGTGCCAGCAGCTTTGGTATCAGCGGGGGGGCCGGAGATACGCAGTATTTT. J is TRBJ2-3 and V is TRBV7-2, with 10 bases identical to TRBD2. Per the germline V gene, CDR1 is SGHTA and CDR2 is FQGNSA. The ends lost 3 bases at V and 5 bases at J; junction bases unmatched: 11. The CDR3 has 17 residues.

The chain joins TRBV15 to TRBJ2-1; 7 positions match TRBD2. V was pared by 1 base and J by 7 bases, with 10 bases of the junction left unmatched. The CDR3 is 16 residues long. Germline V CDR1 and CDR2: LNHNV, YYDKDF (reference sequence). Here the CDR3 reads CATSRGASGAVNEQFF. The CDR3 DNA sequence: TGTGCCACCAGCAGAGGGGCTAGCGGTGCGGTGAATGAGCAGTTCTTC.

The chain couples TRBV7-2 to TRBJ1-6; unclear D gene. Germline CDR1 and CDR2: SGHTA and FQGNSA. V was pared by 6 bases and J by 7 bases, with 22 bases between. This CDR3 is 17 amino acids long. The CDR3 loop is CASSRPSGPNWNSPLHF. For the CDR3, the DNA is TGTGCCAGCAGTAGACCCTCCGGGCCTAACTGGAATTCACCCCTCCACTTT.

This chain uses TRBV20-1 with TRBJ1-5; TRBD1 might be the D (5 bases). Trimming shortened V by 6 bases and J by 0 bases, and 15 bases separated the two germline ends. The length of the CDR3 is 15 residues. CDR1 DFQATT and CDR2 SNEGSKA come from the germline V gene (reference sequence). This CDR3 reads CSAPFGAGSNQPQHF. For the CDR3, the DNA is TGCAGTGCGCCCTTCGGGGCAGGTAGCAATCAGCCCCAGCATTTT.

The chain joins TRBV5-5 to TRBJ2-7; D tentatively fits TRBD1 or TRBD2 (5 bases each). V lost 4 bases and J 7 bases, leaving 21 bases between the germline ends. Germline CDR1 reads SGHKS; CDR2 reads YYEKEE (reference sequence). The CDR3 totals 15 residues. DNA of the CDR3: TGTGCCAGCAGCCCCAACCCTAAAGGGGCGGGTGAGCAGTACTTC. It codes for CASSPNPKGAGEQYF. Together with reference TRBV5-5 and TRBJ2-7, the CDR3 gives the full variable domain: DAGVTQSPTHLIKTRGQQVTLRCSPISGHKSVSWYQQVLGQGPQFIFQYYEKEERGRGNFPDRFSARQFPNYSSELNVNALLLGDSALYLCASSPNPKGAGEQYFGPGTRLTVT.

About this clonotype itself: A much bigger clone sits one base away, suggesting this may be a read error. This chain uses TRBV6-5 with TRBJ1-4; 8 bases are a match to TRBD1. The CDR3 runs to 16 residues. J lost 7 bases, V lost 1 base, and 8 bases had no gene match. CDR1 is MNHEY and CDR2 is SVGAGI in the germline V gene. In DNA form, the CDR3 reads TGTGCCAGCAGTTACTACAAGGACAGGGTAATTGAAAAACTGTTTTTT. This sequence encodes CASSYYKDRVIEKLFF.

This clonotype showed up many times. The chain links TRBV5-6 to TRBJ2-1; D is possibly TRBD2 (5 bases). The CDR3 runs to 13 residues. Trimming cost V 4 bases and J 5 bases, with 10 bases left between them. CDR1 SGHDT and CDR2 YYEEEE come from the germline V gene. CDR3: CASSMDSHNEQFF. CDR3 DNA sequence: TGTGCCAGCAGCATGGACTCTCACAATGAGCAGTTCTTC.

This sequence joins TRBV20-1 and TRBJ1-3; 7 positions match TRBD1. V lost 5 bases to trimming and J lost 4 bases; unmatched junction nucleotides: 8. Germline CDR1 reads DFQATT; CDR2 reads SNEGSKA (reference sequence). This CDR3 region has 14 residues. The CDR3 DNA reads TGCAGTGCTGGAAAGACAGGGAAAGGAAACACCATATATTTT. The encoded protein is CSAGKTGKGNTIYF.

In its sample, this clonotype was seen many times. The junction differs from germline at one of its ends, possibly a read error. V usage is TRBV7-7 and J usage is TRBJ2-2; D not resolved. The CDR3 extends over 12 amino acids. Looked up from germline, CDR1 is SSHAT and CDR2 is FNYEAQ (reference sequence). CDR3 nucleotides: TGTGCTAGCAGCTCGTCCACCGGGGAGCTGTTTTTT. Its translation: CASSSSTGELFF. The complete variable domain, with remaining parts taken from reference TRBV7-7 and TRBJ2-2, reads GAGVSQSPRYKVTKRGQDVTLRCDPISSHATLYWYQQALGQGPEFLTYFNYEAQPDKSGLPSDRFSAERPEGSISTLTIQRTEQRDSAMYRCASSSSTGELFFGEGSRLTVL.

The chain combines TRBV7-2 with TRBJ2-5; TRBD2 matches at 7 bases. Germline lookup yields CDR1 SGHTA and CDR2 FQGNSA. V shed 1 base and J 5 bases; nucleotides not matched to a gene: 7. This CDR3 spans 15 amino acids. CDR3 loop: CASSLGGGGSETQYF. The DNA for the CDR3 is TGTGCCAGCAGCTTAGGAGGCGGGGGTAGTGAGACCCAGTACTTC.

The chain has TRBV19 and TRBJ2-1; either TRBD1 or TRBD2 may supply D (5 bases each). With 7 bases removed from V and 2 bases from J, the gap between germline ends came to 15 bases. The length of the CDR3 is 15 residues. Germline CDR1 and CDR2: LNHDA and SQIVND (reference sequence). CDR3 bases: TGTGCCAGTACCCGGGACGGAGCCCCCTACAATGAGCAGTTCTTC. Its translation: CASTRDGAPYNEQFF.